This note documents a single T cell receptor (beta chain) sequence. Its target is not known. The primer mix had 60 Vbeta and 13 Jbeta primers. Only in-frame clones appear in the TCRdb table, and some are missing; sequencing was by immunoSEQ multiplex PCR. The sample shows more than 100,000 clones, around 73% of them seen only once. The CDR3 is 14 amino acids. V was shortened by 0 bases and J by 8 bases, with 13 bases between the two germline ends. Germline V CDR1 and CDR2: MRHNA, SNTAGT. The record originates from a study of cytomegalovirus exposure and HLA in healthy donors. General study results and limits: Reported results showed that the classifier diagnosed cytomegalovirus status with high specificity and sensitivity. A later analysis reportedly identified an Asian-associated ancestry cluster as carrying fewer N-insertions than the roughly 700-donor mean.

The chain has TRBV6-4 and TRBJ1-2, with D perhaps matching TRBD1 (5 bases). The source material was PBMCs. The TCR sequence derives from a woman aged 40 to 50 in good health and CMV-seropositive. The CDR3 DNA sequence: TGTGCCAGCAGTGACTCGGCAGGGATCTACGGCTACACCTTC. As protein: CASSDSAGIYGYTF.